This T cell receptor beta chain was captured in a study of a mutant IDH1 vaccine in newly diagnosed glioma. The overall study: Vaccinations, eight in total, occurred in weeks 1, 3, 5, 7, 11, 15, 19, 23. Patients under treatment included roughly 60% males and about 40% females and had a mean age of 40.4 years. Former treatment meant radiotherapy, temozolomide, or both; the majority had gotten both.

Worth noting for this clone: Its cognate antigen is unknown.

Looked up from germline, CDR1 is GTSNPN and CDR2 is SVGIG (reference sequence). The CDR3 consists of 15 residues. V lost 2 bases and J 3 bases, leaving 16 bases between the germline ends. Time point denoted: week 5, during vaccination. A 20-mer mutant IDH1 peptide at 300 ug was injected subcutaneously with topical imiquimod. TCRdb's copy holds only in-frame clones and misses some; the assay was immunoSEQ multiplex PCR. The table lists about 38,000 clones, around 78% of them singletons. This TCR derives from a man in his forties or fifties with glioma. The chain is built from TRBV30 and TRBJ1-2; D may be TRBD1 (5 bases). The input for sequencing was PBMCs, taken from a glioma patient whose treatment included an IDH1 peptide vaccine. CDR3 nucleotide sequence: TGTGCCTGGAGTTCACAGGACCTAGAGGACTATGGCTACACCTTC. This gives the protein CAWSSQDLEDYGYTF. The complete variable domain, with remaining parts taken from reference TRBV30 and TRBJ1-2, reads SQTIHQWPATLVQPVGSPLSLECTVEGTSNPNLYWYRQAAGRGLQLLFYSVGIGQISSEVPQNLSASRPQDRQFILSSKKLLLSDSGFYLCAWSSQDLEDYGYTFGSGTRLTVV.